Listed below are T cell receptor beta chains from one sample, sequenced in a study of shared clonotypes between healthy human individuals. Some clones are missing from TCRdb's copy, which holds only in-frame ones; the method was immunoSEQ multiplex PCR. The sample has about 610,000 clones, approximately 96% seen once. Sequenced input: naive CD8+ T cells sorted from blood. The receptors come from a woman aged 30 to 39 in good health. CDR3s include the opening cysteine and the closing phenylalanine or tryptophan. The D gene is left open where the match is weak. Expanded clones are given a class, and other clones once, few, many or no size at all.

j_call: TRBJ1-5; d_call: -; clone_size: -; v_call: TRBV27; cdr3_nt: TGTGCCAGCAGAACTAATCAGCCCCAGCATTTT; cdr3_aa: CASRTNQPQHF
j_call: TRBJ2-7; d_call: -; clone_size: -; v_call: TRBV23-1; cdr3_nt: TGCGCCAGCAGTCAATTCGCGTGTAGGGACGAGCAGTACTTC; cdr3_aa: CASSQFACRDEQYF
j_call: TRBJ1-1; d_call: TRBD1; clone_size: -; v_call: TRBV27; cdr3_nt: TGTGCCAGCAGTTCCCAGCCCGACAGGGCACCTATGAACACTGAAGCTTTCTTT; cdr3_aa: CASSSQPDRAPMNTEAFF
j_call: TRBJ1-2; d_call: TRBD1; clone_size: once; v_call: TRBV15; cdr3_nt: TGTGCCACCAGCAGCCCCGGGACAGACCTCTATGGCTACACCTTC; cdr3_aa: CATSSPGTDLYGYTF
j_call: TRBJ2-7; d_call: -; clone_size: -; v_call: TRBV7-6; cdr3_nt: TGTGCCAGCAGCTTAGGCTCGGGCGCCCTCTACGAGCAGTACTTC; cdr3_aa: CASSLGSGALYEQYF
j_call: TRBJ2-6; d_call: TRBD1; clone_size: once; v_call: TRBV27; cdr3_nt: TGTGCCAGCAGTTTACTCCTCGGACAGGGCCTCTCTGGGGCCAACGTCCTGACTTTC; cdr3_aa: CASSLLLGQGLSGANVLTF
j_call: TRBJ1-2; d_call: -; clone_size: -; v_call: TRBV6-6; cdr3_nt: TGTGCCAGCAGCATTCAGACATCTTGGCATGGCTACACCTTC; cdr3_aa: CASSIQTSWHGYTF
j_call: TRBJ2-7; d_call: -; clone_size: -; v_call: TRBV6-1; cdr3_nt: TGTGCCAGCAGTGAAACCGGCAGAAAGCCGTCCGAGCAGTACTTC; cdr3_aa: CASSETGRKPSEQYF
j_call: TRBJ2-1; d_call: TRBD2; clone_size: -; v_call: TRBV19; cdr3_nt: TGTGCCAGTAGTGTCCTAGCGGCCGCCTACAATGAGCAGTTCTTC; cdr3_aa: CASSVLAAAYNEQFF
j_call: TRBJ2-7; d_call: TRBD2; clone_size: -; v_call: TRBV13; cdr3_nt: TGTGCCAGCAGCTTAGGGACTAGCGGGAGTTACGAGCAGTACTTC; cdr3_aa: CASSLGTSGSYEQYF
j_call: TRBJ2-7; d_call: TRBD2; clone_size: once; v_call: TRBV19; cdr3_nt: TGTGCCAGTAGAACTAGCGGGAGTAGCTACGAGCAGTACTTC; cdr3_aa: CASRTSGSSYEQYF
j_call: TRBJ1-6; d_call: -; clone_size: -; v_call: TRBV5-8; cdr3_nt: TGTGCCAGCCCCGAAATCGCGCCACCCCTCCACTTT; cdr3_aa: CASPEIAPPLHF
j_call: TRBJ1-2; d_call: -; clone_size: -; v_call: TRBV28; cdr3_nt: TGTGCCAGCAGTTTATCCCCAGGGCGGCCCTATGGCTACACCTTC; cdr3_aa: CASSLSPGRPYGYTF
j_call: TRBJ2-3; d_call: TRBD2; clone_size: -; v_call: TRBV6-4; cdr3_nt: TGTGCCAGCAGTGACTCCTACCGTCTAGCGGGAGATGGCGGCCTGACGCAGTATTTT; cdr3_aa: CASSDSYRLAGDGGLTQYF
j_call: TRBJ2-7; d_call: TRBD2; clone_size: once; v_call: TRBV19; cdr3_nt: TGTGCCAGTACCCCTCTAGCGGGAGGGCCAAGACCGGCCGAGCAGTACTTC; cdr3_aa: CASTPLAGGPRPAEQYF
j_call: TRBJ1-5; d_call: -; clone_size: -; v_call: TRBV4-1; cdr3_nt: TGCGCCAGCAGCCAAGGATTTAGCCATAGCAATCAGCCCCAGCATTTT; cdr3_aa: CASSQGFSHSNQPQHF
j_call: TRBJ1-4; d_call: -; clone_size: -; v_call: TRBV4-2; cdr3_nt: TGTGCCAGCAGCCAAGATTTTCGGGGGGCAGGGGAAAAACTGTTTTTT; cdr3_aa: CASSQDFRGAGEKLFF
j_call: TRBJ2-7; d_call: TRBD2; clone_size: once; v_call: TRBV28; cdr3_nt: TGTGCCAGCAGTCGGATGGGGGGGTATCCCTACGAGCAGTACTTC; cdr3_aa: CASSRMGGYPYEQYF
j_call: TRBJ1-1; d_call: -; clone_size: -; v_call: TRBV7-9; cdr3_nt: TGTGCCAGCAGCTGGGCCCCTAAGGAAGCTTTCTTT; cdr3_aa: CASSWAPKEAFF
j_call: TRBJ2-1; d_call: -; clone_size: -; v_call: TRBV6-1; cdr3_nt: TGTGCCAGCAGTGGAACAGCCACGGCTGGGTATGAGCAGTTCTTC; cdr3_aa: CASSGTATAGYEQFF
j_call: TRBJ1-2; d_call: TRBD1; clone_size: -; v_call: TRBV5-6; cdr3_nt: TGTGCCAGCAGCTTCTTGGGACAGGGGATTCAAGTGCCCTATGGCTACACCTTC; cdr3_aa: CASSFLGQGIQVPYGYTF
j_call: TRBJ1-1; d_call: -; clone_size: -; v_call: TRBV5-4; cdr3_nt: TGTGCCAGCAGCTTGTCACAGGGTTTCACTGAAGCTTTCTTT; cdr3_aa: CASSLSQGFTEAFF
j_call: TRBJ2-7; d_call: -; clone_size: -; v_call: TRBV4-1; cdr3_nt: TGCGCCAGCAGCCAAGGGACAATGGGGGTCCGAGGGCAGTACTTC; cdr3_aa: CASSQGTMGVRGQYF
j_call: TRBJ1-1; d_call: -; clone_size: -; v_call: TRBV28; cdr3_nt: TGTGCCAGCGTAAGGGGGGCGGGAAGCATGAACACTGAAGCTTTCTTT; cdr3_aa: CASVRGAGSMNTEAFF
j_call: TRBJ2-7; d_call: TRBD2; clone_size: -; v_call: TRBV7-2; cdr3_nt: TGTGCCAGCAGCTGGGGACTAGCGGGAGATCCCCACGAGCAGTACTTC; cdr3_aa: CASSWGLAGDPHEQYF
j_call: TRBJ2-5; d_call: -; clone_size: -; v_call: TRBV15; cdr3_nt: TGTGCCACCAGCAGAGTTAAGGACCGTAAAGAGACCCAGTACTTC; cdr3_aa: CATSRVKDRKETQYF
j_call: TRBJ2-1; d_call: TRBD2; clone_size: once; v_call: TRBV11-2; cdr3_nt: TGTGCCAGCAGCTTAGGGACGGGAGGGCCATCTGGCGATGAGCAGTTCTTC; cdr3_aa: CASSLGTGGPSGDEQFF
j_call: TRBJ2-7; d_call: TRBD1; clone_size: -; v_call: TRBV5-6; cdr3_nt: TGTGCCAGCAGCTTGCTAGCAGGGGGAAATTACGAGCAGTACTTC; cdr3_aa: CASSLLAGGNYEQYF
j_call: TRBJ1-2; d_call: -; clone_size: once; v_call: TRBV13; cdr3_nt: TGTGCCAGCAGCTTAGGTCTCAGGGGCGACTTCTATGGCTACACCTTC; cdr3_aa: CASSLGLRGDFYGYTF
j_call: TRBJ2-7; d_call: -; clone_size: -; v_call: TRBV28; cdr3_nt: TGTGCCAGCAGTTTATTTTACGGGAGCCTTAACGAGCAGTACTTC; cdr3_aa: CASSLFYGSLNEQYF
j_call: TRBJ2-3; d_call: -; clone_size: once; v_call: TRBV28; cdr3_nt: TGTGCCAGCAGTTTCAAGGGGGGTGACACAGATACGCAGTATTTT; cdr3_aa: CASSFKGGDTDTQYF
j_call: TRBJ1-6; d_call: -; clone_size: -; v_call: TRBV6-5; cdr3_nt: TGTGCCAGCAGTTACAAGGGGAGGAATTCACCCCTCCACTTT; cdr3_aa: CASSYKGRNSPLHF
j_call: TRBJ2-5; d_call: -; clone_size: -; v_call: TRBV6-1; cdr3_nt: TGTGCCAGCAGTGAGGAGGCTCAGACACCCCAAGAGACCCAGTACTTC; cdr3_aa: CASSEEAQTPQETQYF
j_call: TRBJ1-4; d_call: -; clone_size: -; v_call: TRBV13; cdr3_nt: TGTGCCAGCAGCCTACAGGGTAGGAATGAAAAACTGTTTTTT; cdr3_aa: CASSLQGRNEKLFF
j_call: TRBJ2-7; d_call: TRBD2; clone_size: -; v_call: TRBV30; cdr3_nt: TGTGCCTCCGGGACTAGCGGGAGGCCCTCCTACGAGCAGTACTTC; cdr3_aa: CASGTSGRPSYEQYF
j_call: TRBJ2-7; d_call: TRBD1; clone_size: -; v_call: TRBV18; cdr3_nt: TGTGCCAGCTCACCGGCGGGACAGGGGACGTACGAGCAGTACTTC; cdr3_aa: CASSPAGQGTYEQYF
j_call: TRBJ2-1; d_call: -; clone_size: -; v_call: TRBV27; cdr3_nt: TGTGCCAGTTGGATACTAAACAATGAGCAGTTCTTC; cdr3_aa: CASWILNNEQFF
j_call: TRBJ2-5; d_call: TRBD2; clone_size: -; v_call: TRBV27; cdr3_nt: TGTGCCAGCAGTTCCGGGACTAGCGGCCGGGAGACCCAGTACTTC; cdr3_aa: CASSSGTSGRETQYF
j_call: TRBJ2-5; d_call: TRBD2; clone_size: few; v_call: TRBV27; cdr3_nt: TGTGCCAGCATGGCCGACGGAGGACTAGCGGGAAAAGAGACCCAGTACTTC; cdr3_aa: CASMADGGLAGKETQYF
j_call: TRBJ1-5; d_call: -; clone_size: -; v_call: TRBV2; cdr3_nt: TGTGCCAGCAGTGAAGAGTGGCTTGTGCAGCCCCAGCATTTT; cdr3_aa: CASSEEWLVQPQHF
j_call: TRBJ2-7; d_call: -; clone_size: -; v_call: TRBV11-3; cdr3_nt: TGTGCCAGCAGCCAGGAGAGTTACGAGCAGCACTTC; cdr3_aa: CASSQESYEQHF
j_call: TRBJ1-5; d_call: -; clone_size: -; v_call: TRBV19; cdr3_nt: TGTGCCAGTAGGTCAGTTTGGAATCAGCCCCAGCATTTT; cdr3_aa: CASRSVWNQPQHF
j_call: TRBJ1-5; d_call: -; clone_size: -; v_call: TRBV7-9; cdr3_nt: TGTGCCAGCAGTCGGGGGGCGCCGAGCAATCAGCCCCAGCATTTT; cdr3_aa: CASSRGAPSNQPQHF
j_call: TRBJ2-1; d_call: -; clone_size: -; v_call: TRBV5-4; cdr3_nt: TGTGCCAGCAGCTTATCAAACCGGTCCAATGAGCAGTTCTTC; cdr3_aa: CASSLSNRSNEQFF
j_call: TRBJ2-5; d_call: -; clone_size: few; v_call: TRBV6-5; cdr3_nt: TGTGCCAGCAGCGGGGGACAGCCTCAAGAGACCCAGTACTTC; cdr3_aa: CASSGGQPQETQYF
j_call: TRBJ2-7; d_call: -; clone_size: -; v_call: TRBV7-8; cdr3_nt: TGTGCCAGCAGCTTAGGTACACTACTAGGAGCCTACGAGCAGTACTTC; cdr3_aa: CASSLGTLLGAYEQYF
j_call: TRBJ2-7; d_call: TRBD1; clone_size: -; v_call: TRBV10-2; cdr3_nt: TGCGCCAGCAGTGATCCATTGAGGGGACAGCGACCTTACGAGCAGTACTTC; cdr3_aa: CASSDPLRGQRPYEQYF
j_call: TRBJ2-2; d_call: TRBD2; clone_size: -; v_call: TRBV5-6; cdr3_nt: TGTGCCAGCAGCTGGGGGACAGGACTAGCGGACACCGGGGAGCTGTTTTTT; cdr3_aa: CASSWGTGLADTGELFF
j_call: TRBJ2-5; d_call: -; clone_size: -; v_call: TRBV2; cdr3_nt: TGTGCCAGCAGTACCTGGGGGGAGAATGGGGAACAAGAGACCCAGTACTTC; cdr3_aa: CASSTWGENGEQETQYF
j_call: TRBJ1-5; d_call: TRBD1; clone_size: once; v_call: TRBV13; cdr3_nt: TGTGCCAGCAGCGAGGGACAGAGCAATCAGCCCCAGCATTTT; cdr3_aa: CASSEGQSNQPQHF
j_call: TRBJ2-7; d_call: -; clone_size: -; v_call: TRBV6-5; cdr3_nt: TGTGCCAGCGGCCCCCGGGACCGACTAACCTACGAGCAGTACTTC; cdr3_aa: CASGPRDRLTYEQYF
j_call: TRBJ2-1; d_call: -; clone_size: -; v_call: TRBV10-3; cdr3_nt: TGTGCCATCAGTGACGCCGACGGGTGGACTTACAATGAGCAGTTCTTC; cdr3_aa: CAISDADGWTYNEQFF
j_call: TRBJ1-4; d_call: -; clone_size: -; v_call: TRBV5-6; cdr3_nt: TGTGCCAGCAGCTTGGGTACGGGGTCTAATGAAAAACTGTTTTTT; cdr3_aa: CASSLGTGSNEKLFF
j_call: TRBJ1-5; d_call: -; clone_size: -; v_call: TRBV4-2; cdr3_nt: TGTGCCAGCGGCCGGGGGGGCAGCAATCAGCCCCAGCATTTT; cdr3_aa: CASGRGGSNQPQHF
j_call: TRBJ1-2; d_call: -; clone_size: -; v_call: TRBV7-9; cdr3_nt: TGTGCCAGCAGCGAGTGGGGTAACTATGGCTACACCTTC; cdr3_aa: CASSEWGNYGYTF